The source of this T cell receptor (beta chain) is a study of response to subunit inactivated influenza vaccine. Notes on the study in general: The study's authors posited that every seasonal influenza vaccination enlists few new T cells.

Ten or more counts support this clonotype. The antigen is unknown. Each CDR3 protein gets one entry after TCRdb re-called the RT-PCR reads with MiXCR. The sample has about 520,000 distinct CDR3 sequences, approximately 11% seen once. This sample comprised PBMCs from blood, obtained about 40 days after vaccination. This TCR was recovered from a man aged 45-65 years who received an inactivated influenza vaccine.

The CDR3 DNA sequence: TGCGCCAGCAGATCCGGGACTAGCGGGAGTGATACGCAGTATTTT. Its translation: CASRSGTSGSDTQYF. This chain uses TRBV5-1 with TRBJ2-3; TRBD2 agrees at 14 bases. With 5 bases clipped from V and 6 bases from J, the junction kept 5 bases outside the gene matches. CDR1 is SGHRS, CDR2 YFSETQ, per germline. CDR3 length equals 15 residues.